Each of the 8 T cell receptor beta chains below was sequenced from the same sample in a study of identical twins. TCRdb processed the 5' RACE reads anew with MiXCR; each CDR3 protein has one entry. The sample includes about 550,000 distinct CDR3 sequences, 20% to 25% of them seen just once. The same sample was also used in a study of yellow fever vaccine responses in identical twins.

The material sequenced was CD4+ T cells sorted from blood. The receptor set was obtained from a woman under 30 in good health.

The chain is built from TRBV19 and TRBJ2-5; maybe TRBD2 (6 bases). The germline V gene encodes CDR1 LNHDA and CDR2 SQIVND (reference sequence). CDR3 length: 15 amino acids. The ends were cut back, 3 bases at V and 5 bases at J, with 16 bases in the middle. CDR3 DNA: TGTGCCAGTAGTATTCGGGGGTGGTCCAGGGAGACCCAGTACTTC. It yields the protein CASSIRGWSRETQYF.

This clonotype showed up just a few times. The genes are TRBV7-8 and TRBJ1-5; D possibly corresponds to TRBD1 (6 bases). Germline V gives CDR1 SGHVS, CDR2 FQNEAQ. Trimming left V 5 bases short and J 0 bases short, with 14 bases between. CDR3 size: 16 residues. CDR3 in DNA: TGTGCCAGCAGCGCATCGGGGGGGCATAGCAATCAGCCCCAGCATTTT. As protein: CASSASGGHSNQPQHF.

The J gene is TRBJ2-1, the V gene TRBV4-1; TRBD2 might be the D (6 bases). The CDR3 covers 17 residues. Germline values: CDR1 MGHRA, CDR2 YSYEKL. V dropped 0 bases and J dropped 0 bases, with 12 bases sitting between them. The CDR3, as DNA: TGCGCCAGCAGCCAAGATCGGGAGCGGCCCTCCTACAATGAGCAGTTCTTC. Its translation: CASSQDRERPSYNEQFF.

V is TRBV19 and J is TRBJ1-5; a possible D gene is TRBD1 (5 bases). This CDR3 is built from 15 residues. CDR1 is LNHDA and CDR2 is SQIVND in the germline V gene (reference sequence). Trimming took 5 bases from V and 0 from J, leaving 11 bases between them. CDR3 protein: CASSRDRYSNQPQHF. DNA for the CDR3: TGTGCCAGTAGTCGCGACAGATATAGCAATCAGCCCCAGCATTTT.

The V gene is TRBV20-1, the J gene TRBJ2-1; D may be TRBD2 (6 bases). Trimming removed 6 bases from V and 0 bases from J, with 12 bases in between. The CDR3 runs 14 residues. Germline CDR1 and CDR2: DFQATT and SNEGSKA (reference sequence). CDR3: CSAWREGSYNEQFF. For the CDR3, the DNA is TGCAGTGCGTGGCGGGAAGGCTCCTACAATGAGCAGTTCTTC.

The chain has TRBV5-1 and TRBJ2-2; 11 bases are shared with TRBD2. Germline CDR1 is SGHRS and CDR2 is YFSETQ. The CDR3 runs 15 residues. The trim removed 5 bases at V and 3 bases at J, leaving 3 bases unmatched. The DNA for the CDR3 is TGCGCCAGCAGTCCGACTAGCGGGGACACCGGGGAGCTGTTTTTT. As protein: CASSPTSGDTGELFF.

The V call is TRBV2, the J call TRBJ1-2; D is undetermined. Trimming shortened V by 0 bases and J by 4 bases, and 15 bases separated the two germline ends. Germline V gene data show CDR1 as SNHLY and CDR2 as FYNNEI. The CDR3 totals 16 residues. CDR3 amino acids: CASSEAPPGGPYGYTF. Written as DNA, the CDR3 is TGTGCCAGCAGTGAAGCGCCCCCGGGCGGCCCCTATGGCTACACCTTC.

In this sample, this clonotype turned up a few times. The rearrangement joins TRBV4-1 to TRBJ2-1, with TRBD1 matching 9 bases. The CDR3 extends over 16 amino acids. The junction had 7 bases not matched to a gene; V was cut back by 0 bases and J by 7 bases. Germline V lookup: CDR1 MGHRA, CDR2 YSYEKL. The CDR3: CASSQDPQGAGNEQFF. CDR3 DNA: TGCGCCAGCAGCCAAGATCCACAGGGGGCTGGTAATGAGCAGTTCTTC.